This T cell receptor beta chain was retrieved from a study of T-cell memory formation after mild COVID-19. TCRdb re-analysed the 5' RACE reads in MiXCR, keeping a single row per CDR3 protein. This table has about 57,000 distinct CDR3 sequences, approximately 12% appearing once. This clonotype has ten or more counts. The antigen is undetermined. This CDR3 region has 15 residues. Germline CDR1 reads LGHNA; CDR2 reads YNFKEQ. Between the trimmed V and J ends, which lost 0 bases and 4 bases, there was a span of 10 bases. Study conclusions and caveats: Largely, contracting CD4+ clones fell within CM and EM, and contracting CD8+ clones within EMRA.

This clonotype originated in a man in his late teens or twenties who had mild COVID-19 (a few samples of this study predate the infection). Cell type and time point are not known. The chain couples TRBV4-2 to TRBJ2-1, with TRBD2 as a possible D gene (5 bases). The specimen sequenced was PBMCs or a T cell subset sorted from them (not recorded which). The CDR3: CASSQDRTGYNEQFF. Here the CDR3 DNA reads TGTGCCAGCAGCCAAGACCGAACGGGGTACAATGAGCAGTTCTTC.